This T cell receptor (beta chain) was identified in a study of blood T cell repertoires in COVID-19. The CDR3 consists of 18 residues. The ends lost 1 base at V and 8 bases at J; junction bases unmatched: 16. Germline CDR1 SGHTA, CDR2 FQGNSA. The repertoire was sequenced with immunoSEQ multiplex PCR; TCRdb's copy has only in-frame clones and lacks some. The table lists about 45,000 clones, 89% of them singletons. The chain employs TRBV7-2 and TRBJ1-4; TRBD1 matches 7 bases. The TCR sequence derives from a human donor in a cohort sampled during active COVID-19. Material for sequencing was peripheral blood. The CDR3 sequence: CASSLEGQVKGNCEKLFF. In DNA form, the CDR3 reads TGTGCCAGCAGCTTAGAAGGACAGGTGAAGGGGAACTGCGAAAAACTGTTTTTT.